A selection of T cell receptor beta chains follows, all from one sample in a study of shared clonotypes between healthy human individuals. Method: immunoSEQ multiplex PCR; TCRdb's copy keeps in-frame clones and lacks some. Counted here are around 550,000 clones, about 96% occurring once; the ten biggest clones make up about 0.054%. Sequencing was done on a sample of naive CD4+ T cells sorted from blood. The source is a woman aged 25 to 39 in good health. The CDR3 runs from the conserved cysteine through the conserved F or W. The order of the fields is V gene, J gene, clone size, D gene, CDR3 DNA, CDR3 protein. The D gene is left open where the match is weak. Clone sizes are given selectively: once, few, many, or a class where the clone is expanded.

>TRBV29-1|TRBJ2-1|NA|NA
TGCAGCGTGGGGGGAGAGCAGTTCTTC
CSVGGEQFF
>TRBV5-1|TRBJ2-1|NA|NA
TGCGCCAGCAGCTTGGCCCCGGGTTCCTACAATGAGCAGTTCTTC
CASSLAPGSYNEQFF
>TRBV5-1|TRBJ2-5|NA|NA
TGCGCCAGCAGCTTGGAAGGGAATACAAAGACCCAGTACTTC
CASSLEGNTKTQYF
>TRBV5-1|TRBJ2-7|NA|NA
TGCGCCAGCAGCTTGGCTGGGGCAGCTTTCGAGCAGTACTTC
CASSLAGAAFEQYF
>TRBV13|TRBJ1-1|NA|NA
TGTGCCAGCAGACGCATTAACATGGACAACACTGAAGCTTTCTTT
CASRRINMDNTEAFF
>TRBV28|TRBJ1-2|NA|NA
TGTGCCAGCAGGGGGAACAGCTATGGCTACACCTTC
CASRGNSYGYTF
>TRBV28|TRBJ2-7|NA|TRBD1
TGTGCCAGCAGTACAGGGGGCGGGTACGAGCAGTACTTC
CASSTGGGYEQYF
>TRBV7-3|TRBJ2-3|NA|TRBD2
TGTGCCAGCAGCTCCCGTGGTGGGGGGGGCACAGATACGCAGTATTTT
CASSSRGGGGTDTQYF
>TRBV6-5|TRBJ1-4|NA|NA
TGTGCCAGCAGTTACTCCGGGACACATGAAAAACTGTTTTTT
CASSYSGTHEKLFF
>TRBV5-5|TRBJ1-2|NA|TRBD1
TGTGCCAGCAGCTGGGTACCTACAGGGGGCCCGTATGGCTACACCTTC
CASSWVPTGGPYGYTF
>TRBV6-1|TRBJ2-7|NA|NA
TGTGCCAGCTGGGTAGGCCACGAGCAGTACTTC
CASWVGHEQYF
>TRBV9|TRBJ1-2|once|NA
TGTGCCAGCAGTGGGACACCTCCTAACTATGGCTACACCTTC
CASSGTPPNYGYTF
>TRBV5-6|TRBJ2-7|NA|NA
TGTGCCAGCAGCATCACTAGAGAGCAGTACTTC
CASSITREQYF
>TRBV6-6|TRBJ2-1|NA|TRBD2
TGTGCCAGCAGTGCTGCGGCTAGCGGGAGGCGTGATGAGCAGTTCTTC
CASSAAASGRRDEQFF
>TRBV2|TRBJ1-2|NA|NA
TGTGCCAGCAGTGAAAGGGAGAACTATGGCTACACCTTC
CASSERENYGYTF
>TRBV27|TRBJ2-1|NA|TRBD2
TGTGCCAGCAGTTTATCGCCGGGGGTTAGCGGGAAAACGAATGAGCAGTTCTTC
CASSLSPGVSGKTNEQFF
>TRBV29-1|TRBJ2-1|NA|NA
TGCAGCGGGGGGGACTACAATGAGCAGTTCTTC
CSGGDYNEQFF
>TRBV7-9|TRBJ1-2|few|TRBD1
TGTGCCAGCAGCTTGGGACAGATCTATGGCTACACCTTC
CASSLGQIYGYTF
>TRBV19|TRBJ2-6|NA|NA
TGTGCCAGTAGGGTCCCTGGGGCCAACGTCCTGACTTTC
CASRVPGANVLTF
>TRBV19|TRBJ2-6|once|NA
TGTGCCAGTAGGAGGCGGATCTCTGGGGCCAACGTCCTGACTTTC
CASRRRISGANVLTF
>TRBV7-2|TRBJ2-7|NA|NA
TGTGCCAGCAGCGACAGATCCTACGAGCAGTACTTC
CASSDRSYEQYF
>TRBV11-2|TRBJ2-1|NA|TRBD2
TGTGCCAGCAGCCCCTCCGCGGGAGGATACAATGAGCAGTTCTTC
CASSPSAGGYNEQFF
>TRBV5-6|TRBJ2-7|NA|NA
TGTGCCAGCAGTCCCGGGCTCTCCTACGAGCAGTACTTC
CASSPGLSYEQYF
>TRBV7-6|TRBJ2-2|NA|TRBD1
TGTGCCAGCAGCGCCGGGACAGGGCCCGGGGAGCTGTTTTTT
CASSAGTGPGELFF
>TRBV30|TRBJ2-5|NA|TRBD1
TGTGCCTGGAGTTCGCGAGACAGGGGTAATCTGGAAAGAGAGACCCAGTACTTC
CAWSSRDRGNLERETQYF
>TRBV28|TRBJ2-1|NA|TRBD2
TGTGCCAGCAGCCCTGCCAGCGGGGCATACAATGAGCAGTTCTTC
CASSPASGAYNEQFF
>TRBV28|TRBJ2-7|NA|NA
TGTGCCAGCAGTTTTTGGCGGGGAGTTGACTACGAGCAGTACTTC
CASSFWRGVDYEQYF
>TRBV2|TRBJ2-2|NA|NA
TGTGCCAGCAGTGAATGGCAGGGAGACACCGGGGAGCTGTTTTTT
CASSEWQGDTGELFF
>TRBV5-5|TRBJ1-1|NA|NA
TGTGCCAGCAGCTACCAGTCCATGAACACTGAAGCTTTCTTT
CASSYQSMNTEAFF
>TRBV19|TRBJ1-4|NA|NA
TGTGCCAGTAGTATAAGTGCCGACAGAGTTAATGAAAAACTGTTTTTT
CASSISADRVNEKLFF
>TRBV29-1|TRBJ1-3|NA|TRBD1
TGCAGCGTCAAAAGACAGGGACTGCTCTCTGGAAACACCATATATTTT
CSVKRQGLLSGNTIYF
>TRBV6-5|TRBJ1-1|NA|NA
TGTGCCAGATGGAACGGGGTAGAAGCTTTCTTT
CARWNGVEAFF
>TRBV11-2|TRBJ2-2|NA|TRBD2
TGTGCCAGCAGCCCCATAATGAGCGGGGCACCGAACACCGGGGAGCTGTTTTTT
CASSPIMSGAPNTGELFF
>TRBV19|TRBJ1-2|NA|NA
TGTGCCAGTAATCAACTGGGTTCGAGGGGGGCCAACTATGGCTACACCTTC
CASNQLGSRGANYGYTF
>TRBV5-1|TRBJ1-5|NA|NA
TGCGCCAGCAGCGCCCTAGGGGGAAACAATCAGCCCCAGCATTTT
CASSALGGNNQPQHF
>TRBV7-9|TRBJ2-7|NA|TRBD2
TGTGCCAGCAGCTTAGTAGGGACTAGCGGCTACGAGCAGTACTTC
CASSLVGTSGYEQYF
>TRBV5-1|TRBJ1-1|NA|NA
TGCGCCAGCAGCTCTGAGATTGGCACTGAAGCTTTCTTT
CASSSEIGTEAFF
>TRBV27|TRBJ1-2|NA|NA
TGTGCCAGCAGCCTGACCGAGCACTATGGCTACACCTTC
CASSLTEHYGYTF
>TRBV19|TRBJ1-2|NA|NA
TGTGCCAGTAGTAAGGGCAGAAAAACCTATGGCTACACCTTC
CASSKGRKTYGYTF
>TRBV18|TRBJ1-3|once|NA
TGTGCCAGCTCACCTGGGCAGCGAAACACCATATATTTT
CASSPGQRNTIYF
>TRBV18|TRBJ2-6|once|NA
TGTGCCAGCTCACCACTTCCTGTAGGTCTTGGGATCTCTGGGGCCAACGTCCTGACTTTC
CASSPLPVGLGISGANVLTF
>TRBV5-1|TRBJ1-1|NA|NA
TGCGCCAGCAGCTTGTATTCCGGAGGCACTGAAGCTTTCTTT
CASSLYSGGTEAFF
>TRBV5-1|TRBJ2-1|NA|NA
TGCGCCAGCAGCTTGGACGCGGCGAGCTCCTACAATGAGCAGTTCTTC
CASSLDAASSYNEQFF
>TRBV28|TRBJ1-2|NA|TRBD1
TGTGCCAGCAGTGGGACAGACTACAACTATGGCTACACCTTC
CASSGTDYNYGYTF
>TRBV7-3|TRBJ2-1|NA|TRBD2
TGTGCCAGCAGCTTAGTTCCTAGCGGGATTCGCAATGAGCAGTTCTTC
CASSLVPSGIRNEQFF
>TRBV28|TRBJ2-2|NA|TRBD1
TGTGCCAGCAGTTTGGCACAGGGGGACACCGGGGAGCTGTTTTTT
CASSLAQGDTGELFF
>TRBV28|TRBJ2-7|NA|NA
TGTGCCAGCAGTTTATGGGAATCCTACGAGCAGTACTTC
CASSLWESYEQYF